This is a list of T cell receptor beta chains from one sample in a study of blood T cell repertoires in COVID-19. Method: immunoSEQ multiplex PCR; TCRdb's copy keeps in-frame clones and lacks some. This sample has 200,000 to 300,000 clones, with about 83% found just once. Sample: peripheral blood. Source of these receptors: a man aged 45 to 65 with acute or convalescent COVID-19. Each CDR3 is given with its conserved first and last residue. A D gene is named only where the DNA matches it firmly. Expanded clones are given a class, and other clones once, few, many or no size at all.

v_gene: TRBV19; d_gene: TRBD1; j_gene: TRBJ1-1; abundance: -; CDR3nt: TGTGCCAGTAGGGACAGGGCCTGGCCTGAAGCTTTCTTT; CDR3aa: CASRDRAWPEAFF
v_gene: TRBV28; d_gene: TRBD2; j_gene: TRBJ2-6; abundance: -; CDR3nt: TGTGCCAGCAGTGCCGGCGGGGGGGTTACTGGGGCCAACGTCCTGACTTTC; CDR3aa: CASSAGGGVTGANVLTF
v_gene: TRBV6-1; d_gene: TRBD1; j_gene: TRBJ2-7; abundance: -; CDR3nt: TGTGCCAGCAGTGAAAGACAGGGAATCTCCTACGAGCAGTACTTC; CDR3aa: CASSERQGISYEQYF
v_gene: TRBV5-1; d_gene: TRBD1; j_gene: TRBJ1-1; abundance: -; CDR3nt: TGCGCCAGCAGCAGCTCAACAGGGGTTAATGAAGCTTTCTTT; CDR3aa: CASSSSTGVNEAFF
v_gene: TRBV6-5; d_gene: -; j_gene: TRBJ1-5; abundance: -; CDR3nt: TGTGCCAGCGGAGGCCGACAGCCCCAGCATTTT; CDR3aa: CASGGRQPQHF
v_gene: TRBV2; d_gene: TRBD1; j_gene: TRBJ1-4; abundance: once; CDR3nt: TGTGCCAGCAGGGAGGTCAGGGGGTCTAATGAAAAACTGTTTTTT; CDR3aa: CASREVRGSNEKLFF
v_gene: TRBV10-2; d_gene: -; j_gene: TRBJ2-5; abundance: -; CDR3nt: TGCGCCAGCGGACCCGGGAAACAAGAGACCCAGTACTTC; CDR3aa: CASGPGKQETQYF
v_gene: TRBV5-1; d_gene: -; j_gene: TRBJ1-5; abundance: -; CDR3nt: TGCGCCAGCAGCCCTGGAGGGGTTTCCTATCAGCCCCAGCATTTT; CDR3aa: CASSPGGVSYQPQHF
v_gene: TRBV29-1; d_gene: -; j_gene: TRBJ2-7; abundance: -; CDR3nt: TGCAGCGTGTGGCAGTCCTACGAGCAGTACTTC; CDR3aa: CSVWQSYEQYF
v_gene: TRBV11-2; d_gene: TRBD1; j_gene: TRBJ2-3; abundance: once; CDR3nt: TGTGCCAGCAGCCCCCTCCGACAGGGAAGTCGTGATACGCAGTATTTT; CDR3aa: CASSPLRQGSRDTQYF
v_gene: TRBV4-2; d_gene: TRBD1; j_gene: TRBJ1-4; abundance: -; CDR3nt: TGTGCCAGCAGCCAAGACGGGGACAGGGATGATGAAAAACTGTTTTTT; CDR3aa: CASSQDGDRDDEKLFF
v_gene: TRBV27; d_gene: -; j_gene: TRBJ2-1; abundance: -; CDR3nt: TGTGCCAGCAGTTTAATCCTAGCCCCCTACAATGAGCAGTTCTTC; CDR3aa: CASSLILAPYNEQFF
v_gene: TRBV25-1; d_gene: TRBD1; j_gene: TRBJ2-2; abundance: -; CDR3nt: TGTGCCAGCAGTGCGGGACAGGGGGCCGGGGAGCTGTTTTTT; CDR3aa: CASSAGQGAGELFF
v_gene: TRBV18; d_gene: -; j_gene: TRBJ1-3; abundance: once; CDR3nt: TGTGCCAGCTCTCGAGACAGGTCTATCTCTGGAAACACCATATATTTT; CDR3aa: CASSRDRSISGNTIYF
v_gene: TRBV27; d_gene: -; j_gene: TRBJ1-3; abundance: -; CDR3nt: TGTGCCAGCAGATCCCCTGTCGGAAACACCATATATTTT; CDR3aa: CASRSPVGNTIYF
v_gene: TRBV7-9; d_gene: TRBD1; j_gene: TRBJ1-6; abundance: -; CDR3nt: TGTGCCAGCAGCTTAGCGACAGGGCACTCACCCCTCCACTTT; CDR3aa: CASSLATGHSPLHF
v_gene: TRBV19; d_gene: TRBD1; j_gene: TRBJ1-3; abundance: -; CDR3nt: TGTGCCAGTAGTATCCTGCCGGGACAGGGTGTGAGAAACACCATATATTTT; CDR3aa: CASSILPGQGVRNTIYF
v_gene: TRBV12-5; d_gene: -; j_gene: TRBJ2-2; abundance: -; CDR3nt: TGTGCTAGTGGTTTGACCGGCCTAGTTTTGACCGGGGAGCTGTTTTTT; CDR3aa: CASGLTGLVLTGELFF
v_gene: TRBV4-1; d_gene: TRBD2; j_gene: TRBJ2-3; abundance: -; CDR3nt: TGCGCCAGCAGCTTCACTAGCGGGAGAGGCACAGATACGCAGTATTTT; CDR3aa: CASSFTSGRGTDTQYF
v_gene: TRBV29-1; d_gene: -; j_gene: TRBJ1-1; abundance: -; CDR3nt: TGCAGCGTACAGACGGTGACGGACACTGAAGCTTTCTTT; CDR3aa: CSVQTVTDTEAFF
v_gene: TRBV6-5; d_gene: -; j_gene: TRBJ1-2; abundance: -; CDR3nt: TGTGCCAGCAGTTATCAGGAATCGAATGGCTACACCTTC; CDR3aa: CASSYQESNGYTF
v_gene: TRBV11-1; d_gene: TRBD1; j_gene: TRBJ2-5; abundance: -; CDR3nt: TGTGCCAGCAGCTTAGGGGTAACAGGGGGCCCTCAGTACTTC; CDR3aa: CASSLGVTGGPQYF
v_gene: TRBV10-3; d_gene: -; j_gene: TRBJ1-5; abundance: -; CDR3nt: TGTGCCATCAGTGAGATGGGGGGACGCAATCAGCCCCAGCATTTT; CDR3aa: CAISEMGGRNQPQHF
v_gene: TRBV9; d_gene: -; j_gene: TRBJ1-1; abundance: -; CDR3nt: TGTGCCAGCAGCGTTGGGCAGATCACTGAAGCTTTCTTT; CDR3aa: CASSVGQITEAFF
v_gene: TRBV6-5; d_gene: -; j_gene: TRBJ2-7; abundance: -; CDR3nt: TGTGCCAGCAGAACAGGGTTGGACTACGAGCAGTACTTC; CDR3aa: CASRTGLDYEQYF
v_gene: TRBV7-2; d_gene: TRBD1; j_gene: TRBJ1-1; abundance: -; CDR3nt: TGTGCCAGCAGCCCCTACGGGACAGAGAACACTGAAGCTTTCTTT; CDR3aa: CASSPYGTENTEAFF
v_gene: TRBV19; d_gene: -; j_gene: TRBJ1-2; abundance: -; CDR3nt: TGTGCCAGTATAGACCGGGGGAGGCGAGGCTACACCTTC; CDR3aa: CASIDRGRRGYTF
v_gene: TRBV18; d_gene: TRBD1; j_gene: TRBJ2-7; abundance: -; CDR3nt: TGTGCCAGCTCACCGTCACAGGGGATCCACGAGCAGTACTTC; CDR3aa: CASSPSQGIHEQYF
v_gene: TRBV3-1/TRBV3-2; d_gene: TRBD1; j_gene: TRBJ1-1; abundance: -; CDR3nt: TGTGCCAGCAGTCGGACAGGGCGGACTGAAGCTTTCTTT; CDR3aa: CASSRTGRTEAFF
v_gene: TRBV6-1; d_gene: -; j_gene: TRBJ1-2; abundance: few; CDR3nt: TGTGCCAGCAGTGAATGGAGGTCCATGGGTGGCTACACCTTC; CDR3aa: CASSEWRSMGGYTF
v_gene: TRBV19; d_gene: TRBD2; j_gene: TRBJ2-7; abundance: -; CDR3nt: TGTGCCAGTAGTGCGGGGTGGACTAGCGGGATTACCTACGAGCAGTACTTC; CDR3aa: CASSAGWTSGITYEQYF
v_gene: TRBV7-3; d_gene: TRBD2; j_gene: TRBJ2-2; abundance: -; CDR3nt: TGTGCCAGCAGCTCCACTAGCGCCAACACCGGGGAGCTGTTTTTT; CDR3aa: CASSSTSANTGELFF
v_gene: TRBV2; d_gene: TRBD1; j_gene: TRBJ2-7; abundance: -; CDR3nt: TGTGCCAGCAGTGACAGGGGGACGTCAGTCGACGAGCAGTACTTC; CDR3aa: CASSDRGTSVDEQYF
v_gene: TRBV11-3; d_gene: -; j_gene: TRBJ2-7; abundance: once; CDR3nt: TGTGCCAGCAGCTTCCATTCGGGTGGCGGCAGACTCTACGAGCAGTACTTC; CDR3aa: CASSFHSGGGRLYEQYF
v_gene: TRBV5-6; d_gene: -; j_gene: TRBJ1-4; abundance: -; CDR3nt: TGTGCCAGCAGCTTAGGGGCAGTTGGGGAAAAACTGTTTTTT; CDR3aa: CASSLGAVGEKLFF
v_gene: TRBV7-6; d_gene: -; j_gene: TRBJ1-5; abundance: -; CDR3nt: TGTGCCAGCAGCTTAGACAGAAGCAATCAGCCCCAGCATTTT; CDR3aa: CASSLDRSNQPQHF
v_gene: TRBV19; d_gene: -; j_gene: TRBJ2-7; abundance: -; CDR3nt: TGTGCCAGTAGTTTCACAGGGTTCGACGAGCAGTACTTC; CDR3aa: CASSFTGFDEQYF
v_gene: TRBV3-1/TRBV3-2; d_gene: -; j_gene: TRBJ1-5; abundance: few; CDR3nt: TGTGCCAGCAGCCAAGAAGACACCAATCAGCCCCAGCATTTT; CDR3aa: CASSQEDTNQPQHF
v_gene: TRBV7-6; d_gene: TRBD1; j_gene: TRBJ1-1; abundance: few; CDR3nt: TGTGCCAGCAGCCCTACAGGGGTTGCTGAAGCTTTCTTT; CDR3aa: CASSPTGVAEAFF
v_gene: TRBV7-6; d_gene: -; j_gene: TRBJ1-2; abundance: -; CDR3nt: TGTGCCAGCAGCTTAACGGGGGACTATGGCTACACCTTC; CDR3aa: CASSLTGDYGYTF
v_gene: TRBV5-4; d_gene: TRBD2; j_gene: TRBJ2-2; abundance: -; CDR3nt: TGTGCCAGCAGCTTCCCCAGCGGGAGGGCCACCGGGGAGCTGTTTTTT; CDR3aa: CASSFPSGRATGELFF
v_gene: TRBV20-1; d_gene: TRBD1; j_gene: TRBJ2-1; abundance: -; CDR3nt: TGCAGTGCTAGTGGGGACAGGGGGATGTATGAGCAGTTCTTC; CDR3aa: CSASGDRGMYEQFF
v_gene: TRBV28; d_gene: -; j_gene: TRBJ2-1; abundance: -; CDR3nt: TGTGCCAGCAAGGGCCGGAGGAATGAGCAGTTCTTC; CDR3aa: CASKGRRNEQFF
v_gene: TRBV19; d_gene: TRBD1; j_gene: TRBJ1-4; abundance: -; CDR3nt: TGTGCCAGTAGTAGTCCAGTGACAGGGAGCGAAAAACTGTTTTTT; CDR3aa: CASSSPVTGSEKLFF
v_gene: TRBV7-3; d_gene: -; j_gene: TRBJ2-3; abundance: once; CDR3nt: TGTGCCAGCAGCTTAGTTAGCTTCGATACGCAGTATTTT; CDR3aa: CASSLVSFDTQYF
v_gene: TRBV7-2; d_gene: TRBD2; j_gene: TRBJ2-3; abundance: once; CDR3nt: TGTGCCAGCAGCTTATTGGGACTAGCGGAGAGCACAGATACGCAGTATTTT; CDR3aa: CASSLLGLAESTDTQYF
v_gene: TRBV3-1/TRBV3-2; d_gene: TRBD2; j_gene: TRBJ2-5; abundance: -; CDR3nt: TGTGCCAGCAGCCCGAGGACTAGCGGGAGGGCCGGTGGGACCCAGTACTTC; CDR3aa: CASSPRTSGRAGGTQYF
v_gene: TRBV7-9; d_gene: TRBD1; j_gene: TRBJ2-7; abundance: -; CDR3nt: TGTGCCAGCAGCTTAGCGTGGACAGGGTTCCACGAGCAGTACTTC; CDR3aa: CASSLAWTGFHEQYF
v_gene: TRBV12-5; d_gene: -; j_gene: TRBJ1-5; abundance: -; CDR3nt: TGTGCTAGTGGTTTGGGTTACGGGAGCAATCAGCCCCAGCATTTT; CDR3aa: CASGLGYGSNQPQHF
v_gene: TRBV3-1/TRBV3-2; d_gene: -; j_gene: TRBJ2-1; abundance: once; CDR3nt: TGTGCCAGCAGCCAAAAACGAGGAAATGAGCAGTTCTTC; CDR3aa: CASSQKRGNEQFF
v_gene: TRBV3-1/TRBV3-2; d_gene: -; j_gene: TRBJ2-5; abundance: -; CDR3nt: TGTGCCAGCAGCCAAAGAGGTCAGGAGACCCAGTACTTC; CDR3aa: CASSQRGQETQYF